The 27 T cell receptor beta chains below all came from one sample that was sequenced in a study of shared clonotypes between healthy human individuals. Generated by immunoSEQ multiplex PCR, the TCRdb table keeps only in-frame clones and is missing some. The profile shows hundreds of thousands of clones, 90% to 97% of them singletons. Positively selected for CCR7, the CD45RO-negative cells used as naive CD8 cells excluded terminally differentiated effector memory CD45RA+ cells. The sample consisted of naive CD8+ T cells sorted from blood. These receptors were taken from a woman aged 25 to 39 in good health.

The V call is TRBV12-1, the J call TRBJ2-7. TRBV12-1 is listed as a pseudogene. This CDR3 is 16 amino acids long. CDR3 nucleotides: TGTGCCAGCAGCCTGTGTTCCCGGGACGCCCCATACGAGCAGTACTTC. Translated: CASSLCSRDAPYEQYF.

This rearrangement joins TRBV7-8 to TRBJ1-3; D gene uncertain. With 5 bases removed from V and 0 bases from J, the gap between germline ends came to 8 bases. The germline gives CDR1 SGHVS, CDR2 FQNEAQ. This CDR3 comprises 14 residues. The CDR3 region is CASSAQVSGNTIYF. The CDR3 bases are TGTGCCAGCAGCGCCCAGGTCTCTGGAAACACCATATATTTT.

Only one count was recorded for this clone. The chain employs TRBV5-6 and TRBJ2-7; a possible D gene is TRBD2 (5 bases). CDR1 and CDR2 (germline): SGHDT, YYEEEE. The CDR3 covers 14 residues. The ends were cut back, 1 base at V and 6 bases at J, with 14 bases in the middle. DNA for the CDR3: TGTGCCAGCAGCTTGTCGAACAGTGAGGGCGAGCAGTACTTC. This translates into CASSLSNSEGEQYF.

CDR3 protein: CASSTTSGLVTDTQYF. The CDR3 region has the DNA TGTGCCAGCAGTACGACCTCGGGACTAGTAACAGATACGCAGTATTTT. This sequence joins TRBV7-9 and TRBJ2-3; 8 bases line up with TRBD2. The CDR3 length is 16 residues. Looked up from germline, CDR1 is SEHNR and CDR2 is FQNEAQ (reference sequence). The J segment lost 3 bases and the V segment lost 6 bases, leaving 11 bases of the junction unmatched.

V and J are TRBV2 and TRBJ2-5, with D possibly TRBD1 on 6 matching bases. Trimming took 3 bases from V and 5 from J, leaving 16 bases between them. Per the germline V gene, CDR1 is SNHLY and CDR2 is FYNNEI. The CDR3 has 15 residues. CDR3 protein: CASSDGQPGGETQYF. The CDR3 coding sequence is TGTGCCAGCAGTGACGGACAGCCTGGTGGGGAGACCCAGTACTTC.

This clone has just a few counts. As DNA, the CDR3 is TGTGCCAGCAGCTCCGGAGGGACTGAAGCTTTCTTT. As protein: CASSSGGTEAFF. The chain uses TRBV5-6 and TRBJ1-1; no firm D call. CDR1 is SGHDT, CDR2 YYEEEE, per germline. The V end was cut by 3 bases, the J end by 5 bases, with 8 bases between. This CDR3 has 12 residues.

The V and J genes are TRBV9 and TRBJ2-7; 8 bases are shared with TRBD1. V trimming: 3 bases; J trimming: 4 bases; junction bases outside the gene matches: 9. Germline V CDR1 and CDR2: SGDLS, YYNGEE. This CDR3 is 15 amino acids long. The CDR3 protein is CASSAEDRAGYEQYF. The CDR3 coding sequence is TGTGCCAGCAGCGCCGAGGACAGGGCTGGTTACGAGCAGTACTTC.

The chain is built from TRBV9 and TRBJ1-2; no firm D call. The CDR3 is 16 residues long. CDR1 is SGDLS, CDR2 YYNGEE, per germline. The V end was cut by 3 bases, the J end by 2 bases, with 17 bases between. CDR3: CASSASAGPGNYGYTF. DNA for the CDR3: TGTGCCAGCAGCGCATCCGCCGGGCCGGGCAACTATGGCTACACCTTC.

This chain links TRBV9 with TRBJ2-3; 14 bases are a match to TRBD2. The junction had 4 bases not matched to a gene; V was cut back by 0 bases and J by 1 base. Germline V gene sequence: CDR1 SGDLS, CDR2 YYNGEE. This CDR3 has 18 residues. CDR3 residues: CASSVGTSGRWGTDTQYF. DNA for the CDR3: TGTGCCAGCAGCGTAGGGACTAGCGGGAGGTGGGGCACAGATACGCAGTATTTT.

V and J are TRBV27 and TRBJ2-6, with a weak D call TRBD1 (6 bases). The CDR3 has 16 amino acids. Trimming cost V 6 bases and J 2 bases, with 14 bases left between them. Germline V gene sequence: CDR1 MNHEY, CDR2 SMNVEV (reference sequence). The CDR3 DNA reads TGTGCCAGCAGACCCGGGACAACCCCTGGGGCCAACGTCCTGACTTTC. Translating gives CASRPGTTPGANVLTF.

This chain connects TRBV27 to TRBJ2-7, with 9 bases matching TRBD2. After removal of 6 bases from V and 4 bases from J, the junction contained 7 bases not matched to a gene. The CDR3 length is 14 residues. Germline V CDR1 and CDR2: MNHEY, SMNVEV (reference sequence). For the CDR3, the DNA is TGTGCCAGCAGGCGGCGGGAGGGCCCTTACGAGCAGTACTTC. It is translated as CASRRREGPYEQYF.

The chain has TRBV5-6 and TRBJ2-5; D unresolved. The CDR3 contains 13 residues. V lost 3 bases to trimming and J lost 2 bases, with 8 bases between them. CDR1 SGHDT and CDR2 YYEEEE come from the germline V gene. The CDR3 here is CASSWASQETQYF. CDR3 nucleotides: TGTGCCAGCAGCTGGGCTAGTCAAGAGACCCAGTACTTC.

The chain carries TRBV5-4 and TRBJ1-3, with D maybe TRBD1 (6 bases). Trimming shortened V by 4 bases and J by 7 bases, and 21 bases separated the two germline ends. The CDR3 covers 16 residues. Germline-derived CDR1 and CDR2 are SGHNT and YYREEE (reference sequence). This chain's CDR3 is CASSPRTGTPGNTIYF. The CDR3 DNA reads TGTGCCAGCAGCCCCCGAACGGGGACACCCGGGAACACCATATATTTT.

The chain is built from TRBV28 and TRBJ1-2, with D perhaps matching TRBD1 (5 bases). The CDR3 has 12 residues. V lost 5 bases and J lost 6, with 10 bases in between. In germline, CDR1 is MDHEN, CDR2 SYDVKM. CDR3 amino acids: CASSIETDGYTF. In DNA, the CDR3 is TGTGCCAGCAGTATCGAGACAGATGGCTACACCTTC.

The rearrangement uses TRBV7-8 and TRBJ2-1; possibly TRBD1 for D (6 bases). The length of the CDR3 is 15 residues. The germline V gene has CDR1 SGHVS and CDR2 FQNEAQ. Trimming removed 2 bases from V and 2 bases from J, with 10 bases in between. In DNA form, the CDR3 reads TGTGCCAGCAGCTTAAGTCAGGGGCCCTACAATGAGCAGTTCTTC. Amino acid sequence: CASSLSQGPYNEQFF.

In nucleotides, the CDR3 is TGTGCCAGCAGCGCTGCCGGGACAGGATTTAGAGGGCAAGAGACCCAGTACTTC. Encoded protein: CASSAAGTGFRGQETQYF. This rearrangement joins TRBV9 to TRBJ2-5; 8 bases align to TRBD1. Germline CDR1 SGDLS, CDR2 YYNGEE. CDR3 length: 18 residues. V trimming: 3 bases; J trimming: 2 bases; junction bases outside the gene matches: 15.

J is TRBJ1-5 and V is TRBV10-1; a possible D gene is TRBD1 (5 bases). CDR1 WNHNN and CDR2 SYGVQD come from the germline V gene (reference sequence). The CDR3 consists of 24 residues. V was shortened by 4 bases and J by 0 bases, with 37 bases between the two germline ends. The CDR3 coding sequence is TGCGCCAGCAGTGTGAGGCTCCAGCCATTCGGACTCTTGGGGGTGAGATATAGCAATCAGCCCCAGCATTTT. Translated, it gives CASSVRLQPFGLLGVRYSNQPQHF.

This chain links TRBV5-1 with TRBJ2-2; TRBD2 agrees at 10 bases. The trim removed 0 bases at V and 5 bases at J, leaving 16 bases unmatched. The CDR3 contains 20 residues. Germline V gene data show CDR1 as SGHRS and CDR2 as YFSETQ. The CDR3 is CASSLGLAGEEGWETGELFF. In DNA form, the CDR3 reads TGCGCCAGCAGCTTGGGTCTAGCGGGAGAAGAGGGCTGGGAGACCGGGGAGCTGTTTTTT.

Points on this clone: The sample holds other DNA sequences that translate to the same CDR3. This chain links TRBV28 with TRBJ2-7, with unresolved D. The V and J ends lost 3 bases and 0 bases respectively, with 9 bases between them. The V gene's germline CDR1 is MDHEN and CDR2 SYDVKM. The length of the CDR3 is 14 residues. The CDR3: CASSLLASSYEQYF. The CDR3 DNA is TGTGCCAGCAGTTTGTTGGCCAGCTCCTACGAGCAGTACTTC.

This clone was seen once. The V call is TRBV29-1, the J call TRBJ2-1; 9 bases map to TRBD2. CDR3 length equals 15 residues. CDR1 SQVTM and CDR2 ANQGSEA come from the germline V gene. V trimming: 7 bases; J trimming: 0 bases; junction bases outside the gene matches: 7. The CDR3 protein is CSGGVSGSSYNEQFF. For the CDR3, the DNA is TGCAGCGGAGGCGTTAGCGGGAGCTCCTACAATGAGCAGTTCTTC.

This clone was counted a single time. The CDR3 spells CASSYTRTGAYNEQFF. CDR3 coding DNA: TGTGCCAGCAGTTACACGAGGACAGGAGCCTACAATGAGCAGTTCTTC. The chain recombines TRBV6-5 with TRBJ2-1; the match to TRBD1 covers 7 bases. Germline CDR1 MNHEY, CDR2 SVGAGI. The CDR3 is 16 residues long. Trimming at V came to 2 bases and at J to 2 bases, leaving 6 bases not matched to a gene.

In regard to this clone: The same CDR3 can be traced to other DNA sequences in this sample. This chain joins TRBV11-2 and TRBJ2-1, with D unclear. V shed 1 base and J shed 6 bases, with 7 bases lying between them. Germline CDR1 reads SGHAT; CDR2 reads FQNNGV. This CDR3 comprises 13 residues. The CDR3 reads CASSLGGGNEQFF. As DNA, the CDR3 is TGTGCCAGCAGCTTAGGAGGTGGCAATGAGCAGTTCTTC.

The chain has TRBV7-9 and TRBJ2-7; 8 positions match TRBD2. The CDR3 consists of 14 residues. The ends lost 4 bases at V and 1 base at J; junction bases unmatched: 3. The germline V gene has CDR1 SEHNR and CDR2 FQNEAQ (reference sequence). The DNA of the CDR3 is TGTGCCAGCAGCTCAGCGGGAGAATCCTACGAGCAGTACTTC. Translating gives CASSSAGESYEQYF. Using reference TRBV7-9 and TRBJ2-7 for the parts outside the CDR3, the full variable domain is DTGVSQNPRHKITKRGQNVTFRCDPISEHNRLYWYRQTLGQGPEFLTYFQNEAQLEKSRLLSDRFSAERPKGSFSTLEIQRTEQGDSAMYLCASSSAGESYEQYFGPGTRLTVT.

Details on this clone: This sample also contains other DNA sequences that code for the same CDR3. V gene TRBV5-1 combines with J gene TRBJ2-7; 7 nucleotides align to TRBD2. The CDR3 loop spans 15 amino acids. V dropped 0 bases and J dropped 0; count of bases not matched to a gene: 3. Germline CDR1 is SGHRS and CDR2 is YFSETQ. The CDR3 DNA sequence: TGCGCCAGCAGCTTGGAGGGCGGGAGCTCCTACGAGCAGTACTTC. Translated, it gives CASSLEGGSSYEQYF.

The rearrangement links TRBV21-1 to TRBJ1-1. TRBV21-1 is tagged as a pseudogene. The length of the CDR3 is 14 residues. The CDR3 is CASRLTTDHTEAFF. In DNA, the CDR3 is TGTGCCAGCAGGCTAACTACAGATCACACTGAAGCTTTCTTT.

This chain links TRBV6-1 with TRBJ2-4; D possibly corresponds to TRBD2 (6 bases). From germline, CDR1 is MNHNS and CDR2 SASEGT. This CDR3 has 16 residues. Trimming removed 2 bases from V and 5 bases from J, with 16 bases in between. The chain's CDR3 is CASSEHIRSGQNIQYF. The DNA of the CDR3 is TGTGCCAGCAGTGAACACATTCGTAGCGGCCAAAACATTCAGTACTTC.

The V call is TRBV28, the J call TRBJ2-1; D is undetermined. CDR3 length equals 13 residues. V was shortened by 2 bases and J by 5 bases, with 7 bases between the two germline ends. The V gene's germline CDR1 is MDHEN and CDR2 SYDVKM. The CDR3 nucleotides are TGTGCCAGCAGTTTAAGGAATCACAATGAGCAGTTCTTC. Translation: CASSLRNHNEQFF.